This T cell receptor (beta chain) was recovered during a study of cytomegalovirus exposure and HLA in healthy donors (dated by TCRdb to about 2017). For the wider study: An earlier analysis of 587 of the donors reported approximately 300 Gb of sequence data and 117 million unique TCR beta sequences obtained from around 190 million T cells. An early release covering about 600 HLA-typed donors comprised about 300 gigabases of sequencing data and approximately 85 million unique TCR sequences. Of the 300 to 500 genotyped donors, 65% to 90% were placed in the genetic ancestry cluster associated with self-reported Caucasian donors. The study aimed to test whether cataloging public T cell receptors could reveal signatures of past pathogen exposure. The study profiled the T cell repertoires of under 700 subjects by immunosequencing and related them to cytomegalovirus serostatus. In addition to the first cohort of about 650 subjects, a separate validation cohort of under 150 different subjects was used. To predict cytomegalovirus infection status, the study combined high-throughput TCR immunosequencing, statistical association of individual TCRs with disease status, and machine learning. To study patterns of TCR occurrence, a later analysis re-analyzed previously published TCR beta repertoires from hundreds of donors and added high-resolution HLA genotyping. The later analysis used no new phenotypic data to find candidate immune exposures, relying instead on TCR beta sequences and their occurrence across donors. An earlier analysis of several hundred of the donors applied high-throughput TCR beta sequencing to assess whether each TCR beta V gene segment acted as functional or pseudogenic. Donor age, sex, ethnicity and CMV serostatus were compiled together with the repertoire data. In a later genetic analysis, genome-wide SNP genotypes for about three fifths of the roughly 670 donors were used, and that subset was treated as a discovery cohort. Every discovery cohort repertoire had been produced on one sequencing platform. Both class I and class II loci were covered by HLA typing, at four-digit resolution. The number of typed donors differed by locus: about 629-630 for A, B, C, DRB1 and DQB1; some 500 for DQA1; roughly 600 for DPA1; and approximately 450 for DPB1. Because of strong linkage in the cohort, 5 or 6 DR-DQ haplotypes were treated as single units for association and clustering. On average, over 200,000 unique TCR beta nucleotide sequences were sequenced per donor among more than 350 genotyped donors of the cohort, with 15% to 20% of those sequences being non-productive. What the research found in general, with its limitations: Linkage disequilibrium might explain the correlated functional status among segregating V segments, but an unknown experimental factor could not be excluded. In a later analysis, HLA-associated TCR beta chains showed more clonal expansion and lower generation probabilities than non-associated chains that were equally common. Because HLA typing was unavailable for some donors at each locus, only the typed subset was used in association tests. In a later analysis, several top co-occurrence clusters were reported to appear linked to parvovirus B19, influenza, CMV and Epstein-Barr virus. A later analysis found that most CMV-associated TCR beta chains appeared HLA-restricted, with HLA associations seemingly driven largely by CMV exposure. Roughly uniform sequencing depth across donors was assumed in presence/absence analyses, although this assumption may not hold. Strong co-occurrence of HLA alleles, especially DR and DQ, made assigning TCR associations to individual alleles difficult. According to the authors, the approach could potentially be generalized to other disease states and immunological phenotypes. The cohort was sequenced for TCR beta chains only, and without alpha or paired-chain data the features that could be detected were limited. Most TCR sequences were observed very rarely across donors, whereas some public TCRs were present in many individuals. A later analysis found that TCR association rates varied across HLA loci, with DRB1 alleles showing the most associated TCRs and HLA-C alleles the fewest. A later genetic analysis reported fewer N-insertions in productive TCRs among donors in an Asian-associated ancestry cluster than the roughly 700-donor mean. For the cohort, immune exposure information was limited to CMV serostatus. In a later genetic analysis, a missense DCLRE1C variant was associated with V-gene and J-gene trimming of TCR beta chains, and the association was replicated in an independent cohort. In the study, approximately 150 TCR beta chains were listed as associated with cytomegalovirus. A few of the identified cytomegalovirus-associated TCR beta chains were confirmed in vitro to be specific for cytomegalovirus antigens. Over 15 rarely observed V segments, including chromosome 9 orphons, were excluded from the earlier analysis of about 500 of the donors because counts were too low. The classifier was reported to diagnose cytomegalovirus status with high specificity and sensitivity in both the original cohort and the validation cohort. Broadly in line with IMGT annotations, most TCR beta V segments showed up in productive rearrangements about 87% or about 30% of the time in an earlier analysis of 587 of the donors. The sequencing pipeline was judged likely to have produced a cluster of highly shared sequence variants as a technical artifact. A later analysis associated 15,000 to 20,000 TCR beta sequences with specific HLA alleles at a false discovery rate of 0.05. Some IMGT-functional V segments, including TRBV6-2 and TRBV6-3, could not be told apart with the 87-base-pair reads, so those segments were excluded. A further reported finding was that TCR beta sequences accurately predicted the HLA-A and HLA-B alleles for most subjects in the first cohort.

CDR1 SGHDT and CDR2 YYEEEE are derived from the germline V gene. Relative to germline, V is missing 6 bases and J is missing 3 bases, with 17 bases of the junction outside any gene match. Including cysteine and phenylalanine, the CDR3 has 18 amino acids. The CDR3 DNA has 54 bases and is translated from base 1. Library construction relied on the immunoSEQ multiplex PCR assay. A mixture of 60 forward primers for TCR Vbeta segments and 13 reverse primers for TCR Jbeta segments was used in the multiplex PCR. A multiplex PCR assay on genomic DNA amplified the CDR3 region of rearranged TCR beta genes. Amplified TCR beta libraries were sequenced as 87-base-pair reads on the Illumina HiSeq System. The published analysis was carried out like this. In a later analysis, 70 million to 95 million unique TCR beta chains were counted across the 650 to 700 repertoires, and roughly 11 million of these chains were shared by at least two donors. To remove PCR and sequencing errors, raw reads were error-corrected and collapsed into unique sequences using a nearest-neighbor algorithm that merged closely related sequences. To assign V, D and J gene segments, CDR3 sequences were aligned to IMGT reference sequences. For a sequence to be retained, a match of at least six nucleotides to both a V gene segment and a J gene segment was required. A rearrangement was called productive if the CDR3 had no stop codons and remained in frame with V and J, and every other rearrangement was called non-productive. CDR3 was defined by IMGT convention, running from the second conserved V-encoded cysteine to the conserved J-encoded phenylalanine. Sequences without an unambiguous match to a single V gene segment were excluded from the earlier analysis of about 640 of the donors. In an earlier analysis of some 590 of the donors, a V segment was called functional when productive rearrangements were above 56.7%, and segregating when the standard deviation between donors exceeded 5%. A statistical classification framework was built to diagnose cytomegalovirus status from the catalog of TCR beta chain sequences. V and J gene assignment, in a later analysis, came from comparing TCR nucleotide sequences with IMGT/GENE-DB human TR gene sequences. Using the TCRdist pipeline, a later analysis assigned CDR3 sequences along with most-parsimonious VDJ recombination scenarios. In a later analysis, every TCR beta chain was defined by the combination of its CDR3 amino acid sequence and its V-gene family, and reads without a unique V-gene family were dropped. A later analysis removed 450 to 600 highly shared, low-generation-probability nucleotide sequences to deal with suspected cross-contamination and a sequencing artifact. For each public chain, a later analysis derived a clonal expansion index from normalized ranks of inferred template counts within each repertoire. In a later analysis, generation probabilities were computed using a VDJ recombination model fitted to out-of-frame rearrangements, and the results were checked against IGoR. In a later analysis, TCR-TCR, TCR-HLA and TCR-CMV co-occurrence was scored with hypergeometric tests, and a repertoire-size bias correction was applied to TCR pairs. False discovery rates were estimated in a later analysis by permuting HLA or CMV assignments 20 times. In a later analysis, co-occurring TCRs were grouped using DBSCAN, with TCRdist sequence similarity added in when clustering inside HLA-allele-positive subsets. Co-occurrence clustering excluded repertoires with fewer than 30,000 or more than 120,000 public chains, plus five with anomalous nucleotide sharing. TCRdb took over this immuneACCESS table, retaining in-frame rearrangements with V and J assigned. Such tables are incomplete; in checked studies, under half of the missing clones stem from an unresolved V gene, and the remainder is unexplained. The V and J calls and clone size were taken over from that table, and D and trimming were inferred from the DNA. The sample table holds some 170,000 clones, of which 80% to 90% were seen once. Roughly 5% of the sample is taken by the ten largest.

On this clone: No cognate antigen has been identified for it. No per-base quality is available; no much larger clone lies one base away.

The cohort comprised some 700 healthy bone marrow donors. All cohort members were sampled while nominally healthy, although unrecorded immune exposures were likely present. The donor was CMV seropositive and was included in the group of 250 to 300 seropositive cohort members. A peripheral blood sample was provided by each donor, and peripheral blood mononuclear cells were used for TCR beta sequencing. The Qiagen DNeasy Blood Extraction Kit was used to extract genomic DNA from the blood cell samples. The chain uses TRBV5-6 and TRBJ2-2; the central 7 bases match TRBD1. This receptor was taken from a woman aged 18 to 35 in good health and CMV-seropositive. Input material: PBMCs. The DNA reads TGTGCCAGCACCAACGGGCCAGTAGGACAGGTGGACACCGGGGAGCTGTTTTTT. This is translated as CASTNGPVGQVDTGELFF.